This is a list of T cell receptor beta chains from one sample in a study of shared clonotypes between healthy human individuals. Produced via immunoSEQ multiplex PCR; TCRdb's table is partial and in-frame only. Of roughly 2 million clones detected, about 95% appear once; the ten largest clones hold roughly 1.1%. The sequenced material came from naive CD8+ T cells sorted from blood. These receptors all stem from a man aged 18 to 29 in good health. Each CDR3 is given with its conserved first and last residue. The D gene is left open where the match is weak. Clone size is stated in some rows and not others, as once, few, many or a class when expanded.

abundance,j_gene,d_gene,v_gene,CDR3nt,CDR3aa
NA,TRBJ1-4,NA,TRBV30,TGTGCCTGGAGTGCAACAGGCCCGATCGCTAATGAAAAACTGTTTTTT,CAWSATGPIANEKLFF
NA,TRBJ2-7,NA,TRBV27,TGTGCCAGCAGTCCCATCCCTACGGACGGAACCTACGAGCAGTACTTC,CASSPIPTDGTYEQYF
NA,TRBJ1-2,NA,TRBV21-1,TGTGCCAGCAGCAAAGGTAAGGGACCTCTCTATGGCTACACCTTC,CASSKGKGPLYGYTF
NA,TRBJ2-7,NA,TRBV29-1,TGCAGCGTTGTTTCGGCAGCCCGAGCAAACTACGAGCAGTACTTC,CSVVSAARANYEQYF
NA,TRBJ2-7,TRBD1,TRBV7-8,TGTGCCAGCAGTTACGACAGGGAGTCGTACTTC,CASSYDRESYF
NA,TRBJ1-1,NA,TRBV28,TGTGCCAGCAGTTTACGGGGGAACACTGAAGCTTTCTTT,CASSLRGNTEAFF
NA,TRBJ2-1,TRBD2,TRBV27,TGTGCCAGCAGGAGACTAGCGGGAGCCTACAATGAGCAGTTCTTC,CASRRLAGAYNEQFF
NA,TRBJ2-1,NA,TRBV9,TGTGCCAGCAGCGTAGGCGGATTCAGCTCCTACAATGAGCAGTTCTTC,CASSVGGFSSYNEQFF
once,TRBJ2-7,NA,TRBV27,TGTGCCAGCAGTCCCTCGGCGGCCTCAGGTTTCTACGAGCAGTACTTC,CASSPSAASGFYEQYF
NA,TRBJ2-7,TRBD1,TRBV7-9,TGTGCCAGCAGCTCTGGGACAGGGAGCGACGAGCAGTACTTC,CASSSGTGSDEQYF
NA,TRBJ2-3,NA,TRBV7-7,TGTGCTAGCAGCTTAGGTCCGGGACTCATAGATACGCAGTATTTT,CASSLGPGLIDTQYF
NA,TRBJ2-7,TRBD2,TRBV19,TGTGCCAGTAGTATAGTTTGGACTAGCGGATCCTACGAGCAGTACTTC,CASSIVWTSGSYEQYF
NA,TRBJ1-5,NA,TRBV7-8,TGTGCCAGCAGCTTAGAGGGAGGGGGTCAGCCCCAGCATTTT,CASSLEGGGQPQHF
NA,TRBJ1-2,NA,TRBV11-3,TGTGCCAGCAGCTTGGGATATGGCTACACCTTC,CASSLGYGYTF
NA,TRBJ1-5,TRBD1,TRBV7-2,TGTGCCAGCAGCTCCCTCGGGACAGACGGGCCCCAGCATTTT,CASSSLGTDGPQHF
once,TRBJ2-7,NA,TRBV4-1,TGCGCCAGCAGTCAAGACGGTTACTACGAGCAGTACTTC,CASSQDGYYEQYF
NA,TRBJ2-7,TRBD2,TRBV6-5,TGTGCCAGCAGCCCTGAGGGACTAGCACCCTACGAGCAGTACTTC,CASSPEGLAPYEQYF
NA,TRBJ1-6,TRBD1,TRBV9,TGTGCCAGCAGCGCAGGGGACAGCCATAATTCACCCCTCCACTTT,CASSAGDSHNSPLHF
NA,TRBJ2-7,NA,TRBV6-6,TGTGCCAGCACCCCACACTATCAAGAAGAGCAGTACTTC,CASTPHYQEEQYF
NA,TRBJ1-5,NA,TRBV5-6,TGTGCCAGCAGCTTGGTAGGGGATAATCAGCCCCAGCATTTT,CASSLVGDNQPQHF
NA,TRBJ1-1,TRBD1,TRBV30,TGTGCCTGGGAACTGGACAGGGGGACTGAAGCTTTCTTT,CAWELDRGTEAFF
NA,TRBJ1-5,NA,TRBV6-8,TGTGCCAGCATCCGCGGGGGAGGGTGGAATCAGCCCCAGCATTTT,CASIRGGGWNQPQHF
NA,TRBJ2-2,NA,TRBV7-9,TGTGCCAGCATCTCGGACGGGAACACCGGGGAGCTGTTTTTT,CASISDGNTGELFF
NA,TRBJ1-3,NA,TRBV4-1,TGCGCCAGCAGCCAAGGCCGGACGTCTGGAAACACCATATATTTT,CASSQGRTSGNTIYF
NA,TRBJ2-7,TRBD2,TRBV7-2,TGTGCCAGCAGCTTAGTCCTTGGCGGGAGCTCCTACGAGCAGTACTTC,CASSLVLGGSSYEQYF
NA,TRBJ2-7,TRBD1,TRBV27,TGTGCCAGCAGTTCGGGACAGGGGTGGAACGAGCAGTACTTC,CASSSGQGWNEQYF
NA,TRBJ2-7,TRBD1,TRBV7-2,TGTGCCAGCAGCTTAACAGGGGTACGCGTCTACGAGCAGTACTTC,CASSLTGVRVYEQYF
NA,TRBJ1-1,NA,TRBV28,TGTGCCAGCGCGCGGTCTAAGAGGAACACTGAAGCTTTCTTT,CASARSKRNTEAFF
NA,TRBJ2-1,NA,TRBV4-3,TGCGCCAGCAGCCACTTACTGTACAATGAGCAGTTCTTC,CASSHLLYNEQFF
once,TRBJ2-7,NA,TRBV7-9,TGTGCCAGCAGCTTACTCGTAAACTCCGAGCAGTACTTC,CASSLLVNSEQYF
NA,TRBJ2-5,NA,TRBV6-5,TGTGCCAGCCACTCAGGGTGGTCAGAGACCCAGTACTTC,CASHSGWSETQYF
NA,TRBJ1-2,NA,TRBV7-9,TGTGCCAGCAGCTTAGCCGAGGGAATCGACTATGGCTACACCTTC,CASSLAEGIDYGYTF
NA,TRBJ2-7,NA,TRBV27,TGTGCCAGCACCGCCCTAGGGGGGTACGAGCAGTACTTC,CASTALGGYEQYF
NA,TRBJ2-1,TRBD2,TRBV7-6,TGTGCCAGCAGCTTAGTTGCTAGCGGGGGTGGTGAGCAGTTCTTC,CASSLVASGGGEQFF
NA,TRBJ2-2,TRBD2,TRBV11-2,TGTGCCAGCAGCTTAGACCCCCTAGCGGACGGGGAGCTGTTTTTT,CASSLDPLADGELFF
once,TRBJ1-6,NA,TRBV6-1,TGTGCCAGCAGTGAAATAACAGGCGTCCTTAATTCACCCCTCCACTTT,CASSEITGVLNSPLHF
NA,TRBJ1-6,NA,TRBV4-1,TGCGCCAGCAGCCAAGGAAAAAATTCACCCCTCCACTTT,CASSQGKNSPLHF
NA,TRBJ1-2,NA,TRBV9,TGTGCCAGCAGCGCCGTACTCCCAGGGCCAAACTATGGCTACACCTTC,CASSAVLPGPNYGYTF
NA,TRBJ2-7,NA,TRBV2,TGTGCCAGCAGTGGAGGGGGAACGTCCTACGAGCAGTACTTC,CASSGGGTSYEQYF
NA,TRBJ1-1,TRBD1,TRBV5-6,TGTGCCAGCAGCTTGTCGACAGGGGGAGTGGAACAAGGTCCTGAAGCTTTCTTT,CASSLSTGGVEQGPEAFF
NA,TRBJ2-3,TRBD1,TRBV5-8,TGTGCCAGCAGCTTGGACTCTGGACAGGGATTTGGAGATACGCAGTATTTT,CASSLDSGQGFGDTQYF
NA,TRBJ2-7,TRBD2,TRBV11-2,TGTGCCAGCAGTTCCCTAGCGGGAGGGCCTTACTACGAGCAGTACTTC,CASSSLAGGPYYEQYF
once,TRBJ2-3,TRBD2,TRBV4-1,TGCGCCAGCAGCCCAGACCAGCTAGCGGGAGAGGCCGATACGCAGTATTTT,CASSPDQLAGEADTQYF
NA,TRBJ2-7,NA,TRBV4-2,TGTGCCAGCAGCCAAGATGCGGGTTCCCTCTACGAGCAGTACTTC,CASSQDAGSLYEQYF
NA,TRBJ2-7,TRBD2,TRBV5-4,TGTGCCAGCAGCGCAGCGGGAGGCCTTATGGAGCAGTACTTC,CASSAAGGLMEQYF